Below are 8 T cell receptor beta chains sequenced from a single sample in a study of neurological immune-mediated disorders. As to time point: longitudinal time-point 3. One entry per CDR3 protein, called by TCRdb with MiXCR from the 5' RACE reads. This sample has approximately 89,000 distinct CDR3 sequences; roughly 4.5% occur once, and the top ten carry approximately 5.7%. Sequences were obtained from PBMCs. Every receptor here comes from a woman aged 60 to 75 with multiple sclerosis.

This clonotype was seen many times. The gene calls are TRBV28 and TRBJ2-3; perhaps TRBD2 as D (6 bases). V lost 5 bases to trimming and J lost 2 bases, with 17 bases between them. The CDR3 extends over 16 amino acids. Per the germline V gene, CDR1 is MDHEN and CDR2 is SYDVKM. CDR3 DNA sequence: TGTGCCAGCAGTCTCGACAGTGCGGGGTCCACAGATACGCAGTATTTT. Amino acid sequence: CASSLDSAGSTDTQYF.

This clonotype was picked up many times. V usage is TRBV20-1 and J usage is TRBJ2-3; possibly TRBD1 for D (5 bases). The ends were cut back, 6 bases at V and 0 bases at J, with 10 bases in the middle. Germline CDR1 and CDR2: DFQATT and SNEGSKA (reference sequence). The CDR3 sequence is 13 residues long. CDR3 coding DNA: TGCAGTGCCAGGGCCACTAGCACAGATACGCAGTATTTT. The encoded protein is CSARATSTDTQYF.

In the case of this clonotype: Since a much larger clone is just one base distant, this may be a read error. This rearrangement joins TRBV10-3 to TRBJ2-1; no definite D call. Germline V gives CDR1 ENHRY, CDR2 SYGVKD. Trimming removed 7 bases at V and 5 bases at J, with 15 bases between. The CDR3 spans 14 residues. The CDR3 here is CAIIGLGLNNEQFF. For the CDR3, the DNA is TGTGCCATCATTGGTCTAGGGTTGAACAATGAGCAGTTCTTC.

This clonotype has ten or more counts. The chain is built from TRBV10-2 and TRBJ1-1; 10 bases line up with TRBD1. The V and J ends lost 7 bases and 7 bases, in that order; junction bases with no gene match: 15. Germline loops: CDR1 WSHSY, CDR2 SAAADI. The CDR3 sequence is 16 residues long. The CDR3 DNA follows: TGCGCCAGCAACCCGCAGGGGGACAGGGGCGAATTTGAAGCTTTCTTT. Translation gives CASNPQGDRGEFEAFF.

The table lists this clonotype with many counts. The chain joins TRBV20-1 to TRBJ1-3; 8 positions agree with TRBD1. The CDR3 length is 18 residues. The ends lost 3 bases at V and 0 bases at J; junction bases unmatched: 13. Germline CDR1 is DFQATT and CDR2 is SNEGSKA (reference sequence). The CDR3 bases are TGCAGTGCTAGGGGGGACAGGACGCCCCTTGCCTCTGGAAACACCATATATTTT. Its translation: CSARGDRTPLASGNTIYF.

This clonotype was counted ten times or more. The chain uses TRBV7-2 and TRBJ2-5; 16 positions agree with TRBD2. V gave up 5 bases and J gave up 5 bases; unmatched junction bases: 8. CDR3 length: 17 residues. Germline V lookup: CDR1 SGHTA, CDR2 FQGNSA. The CDR3 region is CASSLGTSGGARETQYF. In DNA form, the CDR3 reads TGTGCCAGCAGCCTCGGGACTAGCGGGGGGGCCCGTGAGACCCAGTACTTC.

Ten or more counts support this clonotype. This chain uses TRBV6-4 with TRBJ2-3, with 14 bases lining up with TRBD2. The CDR3 runs to 15 residues. Germline-derived CDR1 and CDR2 are MRHNA and SNTAGT. V was clipped by 3 bases and J by 8 bases; unmatched bases: 4. CDR3 region: CASSETSGGAGTQYF. CDR3 nucleotide sequence: TGTGCCAGCAGTGAGACTAGCGGGGGGGCAGGTACGCAGTATTTT.

This clonotype was recorded many times. The V and J genes are TRBV27 and TRBJ2-2; 12 bases map to TRBD2. The J segment lost 7 bases and the V segment lost 9 bases, leaving 12 bases of the junction unmatched. The CDR3 spans 16 residues. Germline loops: CDR1 MNHEY, CDR2 SMNVEV (reference sequence). DNA for the CDR3: TGTGCCAGATGGCTAGCGGGGGGGCGCGAAGACGGGGAGCTGTTTTTT. Translating gives CARWLAGGREDGELFF.